This T cell receptor beta chain appears in the sequencing data of a study of cytomegalovirus exposure and HLA in healthy donors. Trimming left V 5 bases short and J 0 bases short, with 17 bases between. Germline loops: CDR1 SGHAT, CDR2 FQNNGV. This CDR3 has 18 residues. Vbeta (60) and Jbeta (13) primers were used in the PCR. Clones were sequenced by immunoSEQ multiplex PCR, and TCRdb holds only the in-frame ones, with some missing. The table records under 200,000 clones, roughly 77% of them present only once. This clone was seen more than once but under ten times. The sequencing sample was made of PBMCs. The chain couples TRBV11-2 to TRBJ1-6, with D possibly being TRBD1 (5 bases). This TCR derives from a man aged 50 or older in good health and CMV-seropositive. The CDR3 reads CASSPAGFRGSYNSPLHF. For the CDR3, the DNA is TGTGCCAGCAGCCCCGCGGGGTTTAGGGGCTCCTATAATTCACCCCTCCACTTT.